This paragraph covers one T cell receptor beta chain sequence. Its antigen remains unknown. Using immunoSEQ multiplex PCR, the repertoire was profiled, and TCRdb retains in-frame clones only, with some absent. The table records tens of thousands of clones, 70% to 90% of them present only once. This specimen belongs to a study of T cell responses to AZD1222 COVID-19 vaccine. Findings and limits, study-wide: Donors, mostly white British, included more females; clonal diversity was possibly underestimated.

The source of this sequence is an adult in good health. The sequenced sample was peripheral blood, obtained on day 0 of AZD1222 vaccination.

CDR3 in DNA: TGTGCCAGTAGTATAGGGGGGACGGCCTTTCTCAACGGGGAGCTGTTTTTT. It specifies CASSIGGTAFLNGELFF. The chain employs TRBV19 and TRBJ2-2, with D perhaps TRBD1 or TRBD2 (5 bases each). V was trimmed by 1 base and J by 7 bases, leaving 19 bases between them. This CDR3 region has 17 residues. Per germline, CDR1 LNHDA and CDR2 SQIVND (reference sequence).